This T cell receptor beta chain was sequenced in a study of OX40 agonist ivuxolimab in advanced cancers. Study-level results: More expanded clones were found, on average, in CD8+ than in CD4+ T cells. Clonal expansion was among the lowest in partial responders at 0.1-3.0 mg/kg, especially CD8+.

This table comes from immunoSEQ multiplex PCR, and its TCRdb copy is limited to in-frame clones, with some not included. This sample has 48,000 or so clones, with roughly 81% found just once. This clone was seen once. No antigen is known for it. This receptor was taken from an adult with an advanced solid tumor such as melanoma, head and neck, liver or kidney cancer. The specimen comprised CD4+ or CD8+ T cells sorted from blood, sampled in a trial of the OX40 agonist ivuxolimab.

CDR3 loop: CASGSPTSGRNEQFF. The CDR3 nucleotides are TGTGCCAGCGGGAGTCCGACTAGCGGGAGGAATGAGCAGTTCTTC. The chain is built from TRBV6-5 and TRBJ2-1, with TRBD2 identical over 13 bases. Germline trimming cut 8 bases from V and 7 bases from J; bases unmatched to any gene: 8. Germline V CDR1 and CDR2: MNHEY, SVGAGI. This CDR3 has 15 residues.